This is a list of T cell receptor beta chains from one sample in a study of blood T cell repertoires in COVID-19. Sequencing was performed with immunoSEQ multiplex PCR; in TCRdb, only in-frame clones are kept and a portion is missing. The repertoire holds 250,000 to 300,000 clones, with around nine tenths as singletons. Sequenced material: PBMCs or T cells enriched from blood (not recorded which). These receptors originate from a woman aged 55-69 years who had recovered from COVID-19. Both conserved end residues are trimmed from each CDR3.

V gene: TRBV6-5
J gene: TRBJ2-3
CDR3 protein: ASTNSGPSTDTQY

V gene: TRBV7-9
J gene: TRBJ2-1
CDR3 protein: ASSHGDRGHEQF

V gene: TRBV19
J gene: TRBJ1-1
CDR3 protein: ASSRNRGRTEAF

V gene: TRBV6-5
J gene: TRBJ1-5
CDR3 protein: ASSYSANSNQPQH

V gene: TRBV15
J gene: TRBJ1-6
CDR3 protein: ATSRDRSANSPLH

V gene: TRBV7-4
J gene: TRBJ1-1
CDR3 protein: ASSRTGNTEAF

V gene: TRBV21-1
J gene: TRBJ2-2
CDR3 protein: ASSKARAGGASGELF

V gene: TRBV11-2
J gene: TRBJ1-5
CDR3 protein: ASSPDAGPYSNQPQH

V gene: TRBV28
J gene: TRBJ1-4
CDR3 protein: ASSPYPTGEKLF

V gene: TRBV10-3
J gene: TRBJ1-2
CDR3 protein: AISPGGGLEVGYT

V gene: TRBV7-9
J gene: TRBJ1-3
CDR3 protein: ASSLGLTDRRSGNTIY

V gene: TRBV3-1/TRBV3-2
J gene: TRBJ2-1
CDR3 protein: ASSQQGGGNEQF

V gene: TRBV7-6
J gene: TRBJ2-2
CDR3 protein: ASSLRGLHTGELF

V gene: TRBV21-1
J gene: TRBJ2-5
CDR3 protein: ASSPLGRGYQETQY

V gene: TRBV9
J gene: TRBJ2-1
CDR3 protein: ASSVGLAGAYNEQF

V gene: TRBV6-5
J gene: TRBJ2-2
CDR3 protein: ASSWDRPDVGGELF

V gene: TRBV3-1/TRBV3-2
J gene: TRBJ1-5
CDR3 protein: ASSQSQYQPQH

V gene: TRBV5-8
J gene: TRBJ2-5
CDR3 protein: ASSWGPGLAGGQTQY

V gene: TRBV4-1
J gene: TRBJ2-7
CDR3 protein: ASSQGPVNLGTEQY

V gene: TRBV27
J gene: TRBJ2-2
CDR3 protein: ASSRTTRNTGELF

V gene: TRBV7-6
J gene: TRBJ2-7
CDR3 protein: ASSFSRPGLAGGRGWYEQY

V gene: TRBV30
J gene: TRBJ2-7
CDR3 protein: AWHAPLTSGFYEQY

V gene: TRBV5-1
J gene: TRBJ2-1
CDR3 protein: ASSLGGQENEQF

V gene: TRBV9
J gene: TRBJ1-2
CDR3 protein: ASGGTGDRHYGYT